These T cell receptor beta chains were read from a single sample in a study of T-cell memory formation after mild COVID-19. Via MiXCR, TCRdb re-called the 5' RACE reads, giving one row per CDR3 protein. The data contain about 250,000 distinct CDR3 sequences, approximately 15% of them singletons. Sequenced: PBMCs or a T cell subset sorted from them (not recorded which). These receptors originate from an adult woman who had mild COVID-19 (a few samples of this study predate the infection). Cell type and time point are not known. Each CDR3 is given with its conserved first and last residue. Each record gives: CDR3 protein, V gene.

CDR3aa: CSKGRGWYNEQFF; v_gene: TRBV20-1
CDR3aa: CASSHGTGRSPLHF; v_gene: TRBV3-1
CDR3aa: CSARRGAGEQYF; v_gene: TRBV20-1
CDR3aa: CASSTRRGGRADSYEQYF; v_gene: TRBV7-2
CDR3aa: CASSLITGGEAFF; v_gene: TRBV7-9
CDR3aa: CASSLVGPGTGETQYF; v_gene: TRBV7-8
CDR3aa: CASRRASPGNEQFF; v_gene: TRBV6-2/TRBV6-3
CDR3aa: CASRIRGDQPQHF; v_gene: TRBV6-6
CDR3aa: CASRIGLGYEQYF; v_gene: TRBV28
CDR3aa: CASSPVSGKSSYNEQFF; v_gene: TRBV4-1
CDR3aa: CASSPGQPLNTEAFF; v_gene: TRBV11-3
CDR3aa: CSAAPRGIVSYEQYF; v_gene: TRBV20-1
CDR3aa: CASSLSSAGNYGYTF; v_gene: TRBV12-3/TRBV12-4
CDR3aa: CATSRGGFPFF; v_gene: TRBV15
CDR3aa: CASSLTGAKLFF; v_gene: TRBV12-3/TRBV12-4
CDR3aa: CASSRSGLAGAADTQYF; v_gene: TRBV6-5
CDR3aa: CASSLGTGQGSYEQYF; v_gene: TRBV5-4
CDR3aa: CASSFIRGSGANVLTF; v_gene: TRBV5-1
CDR3aa: CASSAAGGRQETQYF; v_gene: TRBV12-3/TRBV12-4
CDR3aa: CSASEQGDNTEAFF; v_gene: TRBV20-1
CDR3aa: CASLGEAGAGNEQFF; v_gene: TRBV12-3/TRBV12-4
CDR3aa: CASGPGELFF; v_gene: TRBV12-5
CDR3aa: CASSLEPGPALSYTF; v_gene: TRBV5-1
CDR3aa: CASSSLGGAGGYTF; v_gene: TRBV2
CDR3aa: CSARLAGPYNEQFF; v_gene: TRBV20-1
CDR3aa: CASSSEYSNQPQHF; v_gene: TRBV5-5
CDR3aa: CASSQVDGTHNEKLFF; v_gene: TRBV4-1
CDR3aa: CASSLVRGASYNSPLHF; v_gene: TRBV12-3/TRBV12-4
CDR3aa: CASSSLVSEWGGRTDTQYF; v_gene: TRBV11-2
CDR3aa: CASSRTGFSTGELFF; v_gene: TRBV7-6
CDR3aa: CASSISRTNEKLFF; v_gene: TRBV19
CDR3aa: CASSQDRQSSTTGAGNTIYF; v_gene: TRBV4-2
CDR3aa: CASSLYRRSNSPLHF; v_gene: TRBV5-4
CDR3aa: CASSLIETGTEGYTF; v_gene: TRBV5-1